Sequencing of this TCR beta chain was carried out in a study of regulatory T cells in long-lasting Graves disease. Arm-PCR of CDR3 regions and iRepertoire HTBI primers were used to build TCR beta libraries. MiXCR was run by TCRdb on the multiplex PCR reads, yielding one entry per CDR3 protein. The table shows about 530,000 distinct CDR3 sequences, with about 16% occurring only once. Stated time point: newly diagnosed GD, antithyroid drugs for less than 3 months. PBMC-extracted RNA yielded the TCR library. This clonotype was counted at least ten times. Unmatched junction bases numbered 5, after V lost 7 bases and J lost 4 bases. Germline CDR1 reads DFQATT; CDR2 reads SNEGSKA (reference sequence). The CDR3 is 12 residues long. These same records also appear under a second study, on T cells in Graves' hyperthyroidism and ophthalmopathy.

This specimen consisted of peripheral blood mononuclear cells (PBMCs), obtained at new diagnosis, from a patient treated with antithyroid drugs. The receptor was isolated from a woman aged 35 to 60 with Graves disease. The chain carries TRBV20-1 and TRBJ2-5; TRBD1 agrees at 8 bases. CDR3 sequence: CSGSTGVETQYF. The CDR3 DNA reads as TGCAGTGGGTCGACAGGGGTAGAGACCCAGTACTTC.